This T cell receptor (beta chain) was captured by sequencing in a study of immune heterogeneity within non-small cell lung tumors. Whole-study context: Of all tumors, a few turned out to be squamous cell carcinomas, more than nine were non-squamous carcinomas and 1 was not otherwise specified.

Multiplex PCR amplified the TCR beta CDR3 region. Its first round ran for approximately 11 cycles with 32 V and 13 J primers. TCRdb re-analysed the multiplex PCR reads in MiXCR, keeping a single row per CDR3 protein. The table has about 5,700 distinct CDR3 sequences, roughly 23% seen once. As concerns this clonotype: Its antigen is still unknown. A much larger clone differs by one base, so this may be a read error.

Template material comprised bulk tumor genomic DNA at about 660 ng per sample. Several biopsies were collected from each primary tumor during surgery. They were spaced as far apart as possible within the tumor mass. Each patient presented with untreated, newly diagnosed non-small cell lung cancer and received curative surgery. With 6 bases clipped from V and 2 bases from J, the junction kept 9 bases outside the gene matches. This CDR3 region has 15 residues. Germline CDR1 SNHLY, CDR2 FYNNEI. Notes on the study in general: The study found identical dominant CDR3 beta clonotypes recurring across tumor sites within a patient, alongside site-unique high-frequency clones. Correlation analysis showed that local T-cell clonality was moderately but significantly associated with local tumor mutational burden (R 0.3 to 0.4). Individual patients had largely distinct high-frequency T-cell receptor beta clonotypes.

The sequence derives from a woman aged 55-70 years with non-small cell lung cancer. The chain uses TRBV2 and TRBJ2-5; 7 nucleotides match TRBD2. The sample was lung tumor tissue. This CDR3 reads CASSHSGMTQETQYF. The CDR3 DNA follows: TGTGCCAGCAGCCACAGCGGGATGACACAAGAGACCCAGTACTTC.